The present T cell receptor (beta chain) was sequenced within a study of T cell responses to AZD1222 COVID-19 vaccine (dated by TCRdb to the early 2020s). In the study overall: AZD1222 recipients with second doses at about 4 weeks or about 12 weeks were pooled, because spike-specific TCR depth and breadth did not differ between schedules. A total of about 230 trial participants underwent TCR sequencing, of whom 207 received two doses of AZD1222 and some 25 received two doses of the MenACWY control vaccine. Trial participants were enrolled into age subgroups of 18-55, 56-69 and 70-plus years, which contained roughly 150, 30 and 60 TCR-sequenced participants, respectively.

The CDR3 regions of human TCRbeta chains were analyzed by immunosequencing. In the paper's pipeline: TCRs in the repertoires were compared against a reference library of SARS-CoV-2-specific TCRs that had been generated with the MIRA antigen-specificity platform. Breadth was defined as the fraction of unique TCRs that were SARS-CoV-2-associated, and depth was defined as the fraction of total T cells that were SARS-CoV-2-associated. Each spike-specific TCR was assigned to its reactive spike region and to a CD4 or CD8 class using the MIRA data. Log10-transformed breadth and depth values were compared by one-way ANOVA with Sidak's multiple comparisons tests. TCRdb's version of the immuneACCESS table is confined to in-frame rearrangements and falls short of the full clone set. An unresolved V gene accounts for under half of the shortfall where checked; the remainder is of unknown origin. V, J and clone size derive from that table, while D and trimming were established from the DNA sequence. The sample table records about 200,000 clones; roughly 92% of these occur just once. The ten biggest clones cover about 1.2% of the sample.

Trimming removed 3 bases from V and 2 bases from J, leaving 7 bases between the germline ends. The CDR3 sequence holds 14 residues, the cysteine and phenylalanine included. The read is trimmed to its CDR3 DNA, 42 bases read in frame from base 1. From a lookup of the germline V gene (reference sequence), CDR1 and CDR2 are MNHEY and SMNVEV. Beyond this particular receptor, the publication reports: Reportedly, almost half of the unique spike-specific TCRs recognized epitopes lying outside the regions that are mutated in the B.1.351 and B.1.1.7 variants. Spike-specific TCR breadth and depth rose significantly after two AZD1222 doses compared with day 0 and with MenACWY recipients. Participants were mostly white British, with more females than males. The authors suggested clonal diversity may have been underestimated. In the small 56-69-year group, the increase in depth fell short of significance, most likely because of low power. No day 14 peak-response samples were available, so repertoires were characterized only after the peak T cell response. The whole spike protein was spanned by vaccine-associated CD4 TCRs, and dominant responses were seen in regions 160-218 and 743-854. Only 5 to 7 AZD1222 recipients were SARS-CoV-2 seropositive at baseline, limiting conclusions about previously exposed vaccinees.

Read against the paper, the sample's time point label means: baseline before first vaccination. Samples from vaccinated people were obtained from the UK trials COV001 and COV002, which included a single-blind randomized controlled phase 2/3 trial of AZD1222 (ChAdOx1 nCoV-19) in healthy adults. Trial participant PBMC samples were collected at day 0 and day 28 after the second dose for TCRbeta chain sequencing. On this clone itself: Its antigen target is currently unknown. The sample holds no much larger clone one base away, and base qualities are not on file.

The source is an adult in good health. The specimen comprised peripheral blood, sampled on day 0 of AZD1222 vaccination. The rearrangement joined TRBV27 to TRBJ2-2; no D gene call is confident. For the CDR3, the sequence is CASSFTENTGELFF. The nucleotides read TGTGCCAGCAGTTTCACGGAAAACACCGGGGAGCTGTTTTTT.